This TCR beta chain was observed in a study of T cell responses to AZD1222 COVID-19 vaccine. General study results and limits: Repertoire sampling happened only post peak T cell response. Unmutated variant regions reportedly attract nearly half of all spike-specific TCRs.

Here immunoSEQ multiplex PCR was the method, and the copy in TCRdb shows in-frame clones only, minus some. Among 100,000 or so clones, roughly 90% were seen once, and the ten largest hold about 2.7%. This CDR3 spans 14 amino acids. The trim removed 5 bases at V and 10 bases at J, leaving 13 bases unmatched. Germline V gene data show CDR1 as SNHLY and CDR2 as FYNNEI. As regards this clone: The target antigen is unknown.

Sequenced here: peripheral blood, sampled on day 0 of AZD1222 vaccination. The rearrangement links TRBV2 to TRBJ2-5; 7 bases agree with TRBD1. This TCR was sampled from an adult in good health. The CDR3 is CASSPGQIFRGQYF. As DNA, the CDR3 is TGTGCCAGCAGTCCGGGACAGATTTTTCGGGGCCAGTACTTC.